Following are 12 T cell receptor beta chains from one sample sequenced in a study of blood T cell repertoires in COVID-19. Method: immunoSEQ multiplex PCR; TCRdb's copy keeps in-frame clones and lacks some. The data hold under 200,000 clones, with 80% observed a single time. The sample consisted of PBMCs or T cells enriched from blood (not recorded which). These receptors were taken from a woman aged 55-75 years who had recovered from COVID-19.

This clone was recorded once. As DNA, the CDR3 is TGTGCCAGCAGCTCCCACAGGGGGGGATCCTACAATGAGCAGTTCTTC. Translated: CASSSHRGGSYNEQFF. The chain couples TRBV11-2 to TRBJ2-1; D perhaps matches TRBD1 (8 bases). Germline V gives CDR1 SGHAT, CDR2 FQNNGV. The CDR3 is made up of 16 amino acids. The ends were cut back, 4 bases at V and 1 base at J, with 14 bases in the middle. Based on the CDR3 plus reference TRBV11-2 and TRBJ2-1, the full variable domain is EAGVAQSPRYKIIEKRQSVAFWCNPISGHATLYWYQQILGQGPKLLIQFQNNGVVDDSQLPKDRFSAERLKGVDSTLKIQPAKLEDSAVYLCASSSHRGGSYNEQFFGPGTRLTVL.

The chain is built from TRBV9 and TRBJ1-2; D possibly corresponds to TRBD1 (6 bases). This CDR3 contains 16 residues. V was clipped by 1 base and J by 0 bases, with 13 bases between them. Per the germline V gene, CDR1 is SGDLS and CDR2 is YYNGEE. For the CDR3, the DNA is TGTGCCAGCAGCGTAATACAGGGCTTAGCTAACTATGGCTACACCTTC. It yields the protein CASSVIQGLANYGYTF.

The chain couples TRBV5-1 to TRBJ2-5; 9 bases match TRBD1. Per germline, CDR1 SGHRS and CDR2 YFSETQ. J gave up 5 bases and V 4 bases, and 6 bases lay outside the gene matches. This CDR3 has 14 amino acids. The CDR3 here is CASSDTGGRETQYF. CDR3 in DNA: TGCGCCAGCAGCGACACAGGGGGCCGGGAGACCCAGTACTTC. Based on the CDR3 plus reference TRBV5-1 and TRBJ2-5, the full variable domain is KAGVTQTPRYLIKTRGQQVTLSCSPISGHRSVSWYQQTPGQGLQFLFEYFSETQRNKGNFPGRFSGRQFSNSRSEMNVSTLELGDSALYLCASSDTGGRETQYFGPGTRLLVL.

The DNA for the CDR3 is TGTGCCAGCATCGGACTAGCGGGGAGCGAGCAGTACTTC. Amino acid sequence: CASIGLAGSEQYF. This sequence joins TRBV2 and TRBJ2-7, with TRBD2 matching over 12 bases. This CDR3 has 13 residues. With V trimmed by 7 bases and J by 6 bases, 4 bases remained unmatched. Germline loops: CDR1 SNHLY, CDR2 FYNNEI.

The genes are TRBV28 and TRBJ1-2; no reliable D call. There are 15 residues in the CDR3. CDR1 MDHEN and CDR2 SYDVKM come from the germline V gene. V was cut by 5 bases and J by 4 bases, with 17 bases left in between. The CDR3 DNA sequence: TGTGCCAGCAGTATCACCACCCGGGGAGTCTATGGCTACACCTTC. Amino acid sequence: CASSITTRGVYGYTF.

The rearrangement joins TRBV6-1 to TRBJ2-1, with D possibly being TRBD1 (5 bases). The germline CDR1 and CDR2 sequences are MNHNS and SASEGT. This CDR3 spans 16 amino acids. Trimming left V 4 bases short and J 1 base short, with 14 bases between. The CDR3 DNA follows: TGTGCCAGCAGTGTCTTCAGGGTGGGGTCCTACAATGAGCAGTTCTTC. This gives the protein CASSVFRVGSYNEQFF.

Here the CDR3 reads CASSLRGGSTDTQYF. DNA for the CDR3: TGCGCCAGCAGCTTGCGGGGGGGAAGCACAGATACGCAGTATTTT. This chain connects TRBV5-1 to TRBJ2-3; TRBD2 matches at 8 bases. Trimming removed 1 base from V and 0 bases from J; junction bases left unmatched: 1. The CDR3 is 15 amino acids. Germline assignment: CDR1 SGHRS and CDR2 YFSETQ. Using reference TRBV5-1 and TRBJ2-3 for the parts outside the CDR3, the full variable domain is KAGVTQTPRYLIKTRGQQVTLSCSPISGHRSVSWYQQTPGQGLQFLFEYFSETQRNKGNFPGRFSGRQFSNSRSEMNVSTLELGDSALYLCASSLRGGSTDTQYFGPGTRLTVL.

The genes are TRBV27 and TRBJ1-6; D remains ambiguous. Trimming shortened V by 2 bases and J by 6 bases, and 11 bases separated the two germline ends. The CDR3 length is 15 residues. The germline gives CDR1 MNHEY, CDR2 SMNVEV (reference sequence). CDR3 DNA: TGTGCCAGCAGTTTAGGCGGGTTCGGTAATTCACCCCTCCACTTT. This encodes CASSLGGFGNSPLHF.

The chain links TRBV4-1 to TRBJ1-1; D remains unclear. The CDR3 extends over 13 amino acids. Looked up from germline, CDR1 is MGHRA and CDR2 is YSYEKL. The germline V and J ends were trimmed by 0 bases and 10 bases, with 12 bases remaining between them. CDR3: CASSQDLTLGAFF. CDR3 bases: TGCGCCAGCAGCCAAGATTTGACACTGGGAGCTTTCTTT.

This chain connects TRBV30 to TRBJ1-1; TRBD1 might be the D (6 bases). Looked up from germline, CDR1 is GTSNPN and CDR2 is SVGIG (reference sequence). Trimming removed 4 bases at V and 3 bases at J, with 12 bases between. The CDR3 consists of 13 residues. The CDR3 sequence is CAWTGVGDTEAFF. The CDR3 DNA sequence: TGTGCCTGGACAGGGGTTGGGGACACTGAAGCTTTCTTT.

This sequence joins TRBV11-3 and TRBJ2-7, with 7 bases aligning to TRBD2. After removal of 1 base from V and 3 bases from J, the junction contained 3 bases not matched to a gene. This CDR3 comprises 14 residues. Germline V gene lookup returns CDR1 SGHNT and CDR2 YENEEA. The CDR3 loop is CASSLGGGVYEQYF. The CDR3 bases are TGTGCCAGCAGCTTAGGGGGGGGTGTCTACGAGCAGTACTTC.

The V gene is TRBV3-1 (or the pseudogene TRBV3-2), the J gene TRBJ2-2; the match to TRBD2 covers 13 bases. Trimming removed 0 bases from V and 5 bases from J; junction bases left unmatched: 12. The length of the CDR3 is 20 residues. The germline CDR1 and CDR2 sequences are LGHDT and YNNKEL (reference sequence). In nucleotides, the CDR3 is TGTGCCAGCAGCCAAGATGTAAGGACTAGCGGGGGCTTGTTTACCGGGGAGCTGTTTTTT. Protein: CASSQDVRTSGGLFTGELFF.